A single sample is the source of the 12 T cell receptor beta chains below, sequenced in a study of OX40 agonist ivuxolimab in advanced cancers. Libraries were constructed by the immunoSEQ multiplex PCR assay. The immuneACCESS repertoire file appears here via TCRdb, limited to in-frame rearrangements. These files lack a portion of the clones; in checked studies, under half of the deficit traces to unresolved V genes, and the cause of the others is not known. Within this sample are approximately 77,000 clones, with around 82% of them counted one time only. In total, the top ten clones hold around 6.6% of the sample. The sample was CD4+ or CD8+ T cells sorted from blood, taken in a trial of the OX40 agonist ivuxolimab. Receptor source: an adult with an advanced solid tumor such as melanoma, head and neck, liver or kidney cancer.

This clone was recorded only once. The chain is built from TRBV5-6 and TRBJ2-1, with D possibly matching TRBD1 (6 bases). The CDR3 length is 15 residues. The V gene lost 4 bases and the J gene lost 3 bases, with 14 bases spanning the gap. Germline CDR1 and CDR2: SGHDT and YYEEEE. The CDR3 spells CASSKSGTNYNEQFF. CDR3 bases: TGTGCCAGCAGCAAGTCCGGGACAAACTACAATGAGCAGTTCTTC. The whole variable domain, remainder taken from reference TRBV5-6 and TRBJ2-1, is DAGVTQSPTHLIKTRGQQVTLRCSPKSGHDTVSWYQQALGQGPQFIFQYYEEEERQRGNFPDRFSGHQFPNYSSELNVNALLLGDSALYLCASSKSGTNYNEQFFGPGTRLTVL.

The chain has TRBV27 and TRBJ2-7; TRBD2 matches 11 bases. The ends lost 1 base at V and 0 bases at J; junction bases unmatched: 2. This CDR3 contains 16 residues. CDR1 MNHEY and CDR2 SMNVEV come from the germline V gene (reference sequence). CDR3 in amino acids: CASSLLGTSGSYEQYF. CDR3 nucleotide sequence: TGTGCCAGCAGTTTATTAGGGACTAGCGGCTCCTACGAGCAGTACTTC.

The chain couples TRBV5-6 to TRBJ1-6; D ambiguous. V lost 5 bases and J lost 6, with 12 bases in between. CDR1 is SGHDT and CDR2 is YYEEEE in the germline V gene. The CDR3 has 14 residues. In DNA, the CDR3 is TGTGCCAGCAGTCGGGCCTTCGGTAATTCACCCCTCCACTTT. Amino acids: CASSRAFGNSPLHF.

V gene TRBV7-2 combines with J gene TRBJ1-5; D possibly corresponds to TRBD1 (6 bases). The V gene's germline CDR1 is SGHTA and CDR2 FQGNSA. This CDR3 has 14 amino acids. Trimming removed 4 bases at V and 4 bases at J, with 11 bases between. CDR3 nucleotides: TGTGCCAGCAGCTCAACGGGGGCAAATCAGCCCCAGCATTTT. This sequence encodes CASSSTGANQPQHF.

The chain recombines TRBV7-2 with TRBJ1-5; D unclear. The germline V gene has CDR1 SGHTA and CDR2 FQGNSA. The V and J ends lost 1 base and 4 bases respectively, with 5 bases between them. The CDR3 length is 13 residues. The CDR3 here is CASSLDPNQPQHF. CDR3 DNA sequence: TGTGCCAGCAGCTTAGATCCGAATCAGCCCCAGCATTTT.

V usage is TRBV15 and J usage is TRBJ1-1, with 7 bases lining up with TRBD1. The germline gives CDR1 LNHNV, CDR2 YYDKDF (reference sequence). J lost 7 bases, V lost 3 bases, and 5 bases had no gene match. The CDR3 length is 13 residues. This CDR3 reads CATSRGRQGEAFF. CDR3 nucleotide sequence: TGTGCCACCAGCAGGGGTAGACAGGGTGAAGCTTTCTTT. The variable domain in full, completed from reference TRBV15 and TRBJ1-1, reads DAMVIQNPRYQVTQFGKPVTLSCSQTLNHNVMYWYQQKSSQAPKLLFHYYDKDFNNEADTPDNFQSRRPNTSFCFLDIRSPGLGDTAMYLCATSRGRQGEAFFGQGTRLTVV.

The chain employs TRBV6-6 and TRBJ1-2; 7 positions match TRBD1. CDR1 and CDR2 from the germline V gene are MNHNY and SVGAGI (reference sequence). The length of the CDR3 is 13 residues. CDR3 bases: TGTGCGACAACGGGACAGCTAAGCTATGGCTACACCTTC. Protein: CATTGQLSYGYTF.

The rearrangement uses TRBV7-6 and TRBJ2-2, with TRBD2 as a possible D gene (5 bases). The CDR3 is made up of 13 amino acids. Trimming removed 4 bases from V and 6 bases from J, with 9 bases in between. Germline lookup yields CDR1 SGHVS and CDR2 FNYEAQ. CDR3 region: CASSSGFPGELFF. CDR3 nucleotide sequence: TGTGCCAGCAGCTCGGGGTTCCCCGGGGAGCTGTTTTTT.

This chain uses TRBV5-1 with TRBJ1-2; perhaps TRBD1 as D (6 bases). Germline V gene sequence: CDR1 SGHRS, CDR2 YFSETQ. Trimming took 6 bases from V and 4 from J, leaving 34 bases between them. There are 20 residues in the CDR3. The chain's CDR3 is CASKGGGTPLSSEFIYGYTF. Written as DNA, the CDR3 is TGCGCCAGCAAAGGAGGGGGGACGCCTTTATCATCCGAGTTTATCTATGGCTACACCTTC.

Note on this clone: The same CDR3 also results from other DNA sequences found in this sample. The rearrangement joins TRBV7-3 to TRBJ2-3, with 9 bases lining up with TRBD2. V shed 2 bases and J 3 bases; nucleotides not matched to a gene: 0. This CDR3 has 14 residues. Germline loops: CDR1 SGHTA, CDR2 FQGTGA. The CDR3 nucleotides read TGTGCCAGCAGCTTAGCGGGGGGGACAGATACGCAGTATTTT. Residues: CASSLAGGTDTQYF.

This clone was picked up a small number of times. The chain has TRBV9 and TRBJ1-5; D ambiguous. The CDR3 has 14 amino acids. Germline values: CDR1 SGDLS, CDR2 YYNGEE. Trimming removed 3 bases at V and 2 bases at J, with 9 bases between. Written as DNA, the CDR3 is TGTGCCAGCAGCGGAAACACAGGCAATCAGCCCCAGCATTTT. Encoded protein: CASSGNTGNQPQHF.

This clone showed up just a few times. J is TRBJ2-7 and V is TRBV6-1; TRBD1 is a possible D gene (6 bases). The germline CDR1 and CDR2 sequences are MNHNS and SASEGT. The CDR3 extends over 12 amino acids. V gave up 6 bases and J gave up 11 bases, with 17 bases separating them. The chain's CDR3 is CASSFGQSQEYF. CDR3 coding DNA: TGTGCCAGCAGCTTCGGACAGTCCCAAGAGTACTTC.